These 30 T cell receptor beta chains share one sample of origin, sequenced in a study of T-cell memory formation after mild COVID-19. TCRdb re-called the 5' RACE reads through MiXCR, storing one row per CDR3 protein. The sample carries fewer than 350,000 distinct CDR3 sequences, roughly 8.2% recorded once. Sequencing was performed on PBMCs or a T cell subset sorted from them (not recorded which). These receptor sequences come from a man aged 18 to 35 who had mild COVID-19 (a few samples of this study predate the infection). Cell type and time point are not known.

The chain carries TRBV7-6 and TRBJ2-7; TRBD2 agrees at 9 bases. CDR3 length: 15 residues. Losses at the gene ends were 2 bases for V and 3 bases for J; bases not matched to a gene: 5. Germline loops: CDR1 SGHVS, CDR2 FNYEAQ. CDR3 DNA: TGTGCCAGCAGCTTATGCGGGGGGGCCAGCTACGAGCAGTACGTC. Its protein product is CASSLCGGASYEQYV.

This sequence joins TRBV20-1 and TRBJ2-5; no firm D call. Germline V gives CDR1 DFQATT, CDR2 SNEGSKA (reference sequence). This CDR3 has 14 amino acids. V was cut by 3 bases and J by 5 bases, with 16 bases left in between. The DNA of the CDR3 is TGCAGTGCTAGCTCCGGGCCGTCCGCTGAGACCCAGTACTTC. Translation: CSASSGPSAETQYF.

This clonotype has more than one count but fewer than ten. The CDR3 here is CASHISMDFTDTQYF. CDR3 nucleotides: TGTGCCAGCCATATTAGCATGGATTTCACAGATACGCAGTATTTT. The chain uses TRBV7-9 and TRBJ2-3; D is undetermined. The CDR3 is made up of 15 amino acids. The germline CDR1 and CDR2 sequences are SEHNR and FQNEAQ (reference sequence). V dropped 8 bases and J dropped 2 bases, with 17 bases sitting between them.

This clonotype was seen repeatedly, ten times or more. The chain is built from TRBV20-1 and TRBJ1-4; weak D call: TRBD1 (6 bases). The germline V gene has CDR1 DFQATT and CDR2 SNEGSKA (reference sequence). CDR3 length equals 14 residues. Trimming stripped 6 bases from V and 0 bases from J, with 11 bases between. CDR3 sequence (DNA): TGCAGTGCACGAGGGGGTTCAACTAATGAAAAACTGTTTTTT. As protein: CSARGGSTNEKLFF.

This clonotype was observed a few times. The chain employs TRBV20-1 and TRBJ1-4; no firm D call. V was clipped by 5 bases and J by 4 bases, with 14 bases between them. CDR3 length equals 14 residues. The germline V gene has CDR1 DFQATT and CDR2 SNEGSKA (reference sequence). The CDR3 loop is CSALSTAINEKLFF. In nucleotides, the CDR3 is TGCAGTGCTCTTTCGACGGCAATTAATGAAAAACTGTTTTTT.

The genes are TRBV6-2 or TRBV6-3 and TRBJ1-5; D is perhaps TRBD1 (5 bases). Germline values: CDR1 MNHEY, CDR2 SVGEGT. The CDR3 is 13 residues long. V was shortened by 6 bases and J by 2 bases, with 8 bases between the two germline ends. CDR3 sequence: CASRIQGNQPQHF. CDR3 sequence (DNA): TGTGCCAGCAGGATACAGGGCAATCAGCCCCAGCATTTT.

This sequence joins TRBV4-2 and TRBJ2-7; D is possibly TRBD1 (6 bases). Trimming cost V 0 bases and J 0 bases, with 12 bases left between them. This CDR3 has 16 residues. Per the germline V gene, CDR1 is LGHNA and CDR2 is YNFKEQ. DNA for the CDR3: TGTGCCAGCAGCCAAGAACAGGACAGTAGCTCCTACGAGCAGTACTTC. Protein: CASSQEQDSSSYEQYF.

This chain uses TRBV7-8 with TRBJ2-3, with 8 bases aligning to TRBD2. The CDR3 runs to 19 residues. Losses at the gene ends were 3 bases for V and 6 bases for J; bases not matched to a gene: 20. CDR1 and CDR2 from the germline V gene are SGHVS and FQNEAQ. The CDR3 sequence: CASSLGPLRGGGPGDTQYF. The DNA of the CDR3 is TGTGCCAGCAGCTTGGGGCCCTTAAGAGGCGGGGGGCCGGGGGATACGCAGTATTTT.

This clonotype was picked up a small number of times. The V call is TRBV5-4, the J call TRBJ2-7; a weak D match, TRBD1 (6 bases). Trimming took 4 bases from V and 2 from J, leaving 19 bases between them. CDR1 is SGHNT and CDR2 is YYREEE in the germline V gene (reference sequence). The CDR3 length is 16 residues. DNA of the CDR3: TGTGCCAGCAGCGCAATCTCAGGGGTCCCTCCCTACGAGCAGTACGTC. Protein: CASSAISGVPPYEQYV.

V is TRBV6-1 and J is TRBJ2-7; D remains unclear. The CDR3 spans 15 residues. The germline V gene has CDR1 MNHNS and CDR2 SASEGT. V was pared by 2 bases and J by 0 bases, with 11 bases between. CDR3 in amino acids: CASSEFFTASYEQYV. The CDR3 bases are TGTGCCAGCAGTGAATTTTTCACTGCCTCCTACGAGCAGTACGTC.

This clonotype was observed a handful of times. This chain's CDR3 is CASSLIGNQPQHF. CDR3 nucleotide sequence: TGCGCCAGCAGCTTGATAGGGAACCAGCCCCAGCATTTT. The chain is built from TRBV5-1 and TRBJ1-5; D not certain. The V end lost 1 base, the J end lost 7 bases, and 9 bases lay between the germline ends. Germline V CDR1 and CDR2: SGHRS, YFSETQ. This CDR3 spans 13 amino acids.

This clonotype turned up a few times. The rearrangement joins TRBV6-6 to TRBJ2-5; TRBD2 agrees at 10 bases. The germline V gene has CDR1 MNHNY and CDR2 SVGAGI (reference sequence). V lost 2 bases, J lost 5 bases, and 8 bases stayed unmatched. This CDR3 spans 16 amino acids. CDR3 loop: CASSYILAGVQETQYF. The CDR3, as DNA: TGTGCCAGCAGTTACATCCTAGCGGGGGTACAGGAGACCCAGTACTTC.

There are a few counts of this clonotype. The chain couples TRBV12-5 to TRBJ1-1; D gene ambiguous. This CDR3 has 11 residues. Trimming pared 3 bases from V and 5 bases from J, leaving 4 bases between. Germline V gene lookup returns CDR1 LGHNT and CDR2 FRNRAP. CDR3 residues: CASGFETEAFF. The CDR3 coding sequence is TGTGCTAGTGGTTTTGAAACTGAAGCTTTCTTT.

This clonotype was counted many times. The chain uses TRBV27 and TRBJ2-7; D uncertain. V shed 1 base and J shed 2 bases, with 12 bases lying between them. The CDR3 contains 15 residues. CDR1 is MNHEY and CDR2 is SMNVEV in the germline V gene (reference sequence). The CDR3 region is CASSLYKGSAYEQYV. Here the CDR3 DNA reads TGTGCCAGCAGTTTATACAAGGGTTCCGCCTACGAGCAGTACGTC.

This clonotype was picked up a small number of times. V gene TRBV24-1 combines with J gene TRBJ2-3; D might be TRBD1 (5 bases). V dropped 9 bases and J dropped 2 bases, with 11 bases sitting between them. The CDR3 is 13 amino acids. Germline values: CDR1 KGHDR, CDR2 SFDVKD. DNA of the CDR3: TGTGCCACCGGGCAGACAGACACAGATACGCAGTATTTT. Its translation: CATGQTDTDTQYF.

The chain is built from TRBV9 and TRBJ1-6; D is ambiguous. The V gene's germline CDR1 is SGDLS and CDR2 YYNGEE. V lost 0 bases and J 4 bases, leaving 11 bases between the germline ends. The CDR3 extends over 16 amino acids. The chain's CDR3 is CASSVGIGDYNSPLHF. The CDR3 DNA sequence: TGTGCCAGCAGCGTAGGGATAGGAGATTATAATTCACCCCTCCACTTT. Full variable domain (rest looked up from reference TRBV9 and TRBJ1-6): DSGVTQTPKHLITATGQRVTLRCSPRSGDLSVYWYQQSLDQGLQFLIQYYNGEERAKGNILERFSAQQFPDLHSELNLSSLELGDSALYFCASSVGIGDYNSPLHFGNGTRLTVT.

The chain combines TRBV20-1 with TRBJ2-1; the D call may be TRBD1 or TRBD2 (5 bases each). Germline assignment: CDR1 DFQATT and CDR2 SNEGSKA (reference sequence). There are 15 residues in the CDR3. V was shortened by 0 bases and J by 5 bases, with 14 bases between the two germline ends. As DNA, the CDR3 is TGCAGTGCTAGAGAGCTCCGGGACCTCGACAATGAGCAGTTCTTC. Protein sequence: CSARELRDLDNEQFF.

This clonotype was seen a few times. The CDR3 protein is CASSSQRFANTGELFF. The CDR3 DNA is TGTGCCAGCAGTTCGCAGAGGTTCGCGAACACCGGGGAGCTGTTTTTT. This chain uses TRBV12-3 or TRBV12-4 with TRBJ2-2; D uncertain. The V end lost 4 bases, the J end lost 0 bases, and 12 bases lay between the germline ends. This CDR3 spans 16 amino acids.

The J gene is TRBJ1-2, the V gene TRBV6-2 or TRBV6-3; D gene unclear. This CDR3 contains 12 residues. The germline V and J ends were trimmed by 0 bases and 3 bases, with 2 bases remaining between them. The germline V gene has CDR1 MNHEY and CDR2 SVGEGT. CDR3 in amino acids: CASSYSDYGYTF. The CDR3 nucleotides read TGTGCCAGCAGTTACTCCGACTATGGCTACACCTTC.

The rearrangement links TRBV12-3 or TRBV12-4 to TRBJ2-1; TRBD1 matches 7 bases. J was trimmed by 2 bases and V by 7 bases; bases with no gene match: 5. The length of the CDR3 is 14 residues. The CDR3 bases are TGTGCCAGCACCTTCGGACAGGCCTACAATGAGCAGTTCTTC. Protein sequence: CASTFGQAYNEQFF.

This clonotype was seen at least ten times. The chain links TRBV5-1 to TRBJ2-3; 8 bases map to TRBD2. CDR3 size: 16 residues. J gave up 0 bases and V 0 bases, and 3 bases lay outside the gene matches. Per the germline V gene, CDR1 is SGHRS and CDR2 is YFSETQ. CDR3 nucleotides: TGCGCCAGCAGCTTGGACCGGGGGGGAAGCACAGATACGCAGTATTTT. This encodes CASSLDRGGSTDTQYF.

V gene TRBV29-1 combines with J gene TRBJ2-7, with 13 bases lining up with TRBD2. This CDR3 region has 13 residues. J gave up 3 bases and V 7 bases, and 3 bases lay outside the gene matches. CDR1 and CDR2 from the germline V gene are SQVTM and ANQGSEA. The chain's CDR3 is CSARTSGSYEQYF. CDR3 coding DNA: TGCAGCGCCCGGACTAGCGGGAGCTACGAGCAGTACTTC.

This clonotype was observed at least ten times. V is TRBV20-1 and J is TRBJ2-5, with 7 bases that match TRBD2. This CDR3 is 13 amino acids long. Trimming removed 5 bases from V and 5 bases from J; junction bases left unmatched: 8. The germline V gene has CDR1 DFQATT and CDR2 SNEGSKA (reference sequence). The CDR3 protein is CSASQLARETQYF. The CDR3 DNA reads TGCAGTGCTTCACAACTAGCGCGGGAGACCCAGTACTTC.

The chain combines TRBV11-2 with TRBJ2-5; 8 bases match TRBD1. Looked up from germline, CDR1 is SGHAT and CDR2 is FQNNGV. V lost 4 bases, J lost 5 bases, and 21 bases stayed unmatched. This CDR3 contains 19 residues. The CDR3 DNA sequence: TGTGCCAGCAGCTCCCTTAGTCCCCTTCAGGGGGCGAACCGCGAGACCCAGTACTTC. Amino acids: CASSSLSPLQGANRETQYF.

This clonotype was picked up a small number of times. This chain uses TRBV7-2 with TRBJ1-2, with unresolved D. V was shortened by 1 base and J by 4 bases, with 7 bases between the two germline ends. Germline loops: CDR1 SGHTA, CDR2 FQGNSA. The CDR3 totals 13 residues. CDR3 DNA sequence: TGTGCCAGCAGCTTAGTCTCGCTCTATGGCTACACCTTC. It yields the protein CASSLVSLYGYTF.

This clonotype came up many times. The V and J genes are TRBV6-2 or TRBV6-3 and TRBJ2-1, with D unresolved. CDR1 and CDR2 (germline): MNHEY, SVGEGT. CDR3 length equals 16 residues. The V end was cut by 2 bases, the J end by 1 base, with 12 bases between. Here the CDR3 reads CASSYRMDKSYNEQFF. In nucleotides, the CDR3 is TGTGCCAGCAGTTACCGGATGGATAAGTCCTACAATGAGCAGTTCTTC.

This clonotype was recorded at least ten times. The chain recombines TRBV12-3 or TRBV12-4 with TRBJ1-2; tentative D call: TRBD1 (5 bases). There are 14 residues in the CDR3. The V end lost 2 bases, the J end lost 2 bases, and 9 bases lay between the germline ends. CDR3 protein: CASSLLRGNYGYTF. Here the CDR3 DNA reads TGTGCCAGCAGTTTATTACGGGGGAACTATGGCTACACCTTC.

This clonotype was seen at least ten times. The chain employs TRBV28 and TRBJ2-7, with 7 positions matching TRBD1. Germline lookup yields CDR1 MDHEN and CDR2 SYDVKM. CDR3 length equals 15 residues. The junction had 10 bases not matched to a gene; V was cut back by 5 bases and J by 3 bases. CDR3 bases: TGTGCCAGCAGTCCTCAACAGGGGCACCTCTACGAGCAGTACGTC. It is translated as CASSPQQGHLYEQYV.

The chain joins TRBV11-2 to TRBJ2-5, with TRBD2 identical over 11 bases. CDR1 is SGHAT, CDR2 FQNNGV, per germline. V lost 5 bases to trimming and J lost 5 bases; unmatched junction nucleotides: 13. This CDR3 is built from 17 residues. For the CDR3, the DNA is TGTGCCAGCAGCCTAGGGGGACTAGCGGTTTTTAAGGAGACCCAGTACTTC. It codes for CASSLGGLAVFKETQYF.

Here the CDR3 reads CSVAAGGSNTGELFF. CDR3 bases: TGCAGCGTTGCGGCGGGGGGATCGAACACCGGGGAGCTGTTTTTT. V usage is TRBV29-1 and J usage is TRBJ2-2, with 8 bases that match TRBD2. This CDR3 has 15 amino acids. V lost 4 bases and J lost 0; bases outside the gene matches: 4. Per the germline V gene, CDR1 is SQVTM and CDR2 is ANQGSEA.